This TCR beta chain comes out of a study of cytomegalovirus exposure and HLA in healthy donors. CDR1 and CDR2 from the germline V gene are SGHRS and YFSETQ. Trimming removed 3 bases from V and 0 bases from J, with 12 bases in between. This CDR3 has 15 residues. General observations from the study: Rates of TCR association differed by HLA locus in a later analysis, with DRB1 highest and HLA-C lowest. Generally TCR sequences proved uncommon, though certain public TCRs appeared in numerous donors. A link between a missense DCLRE1C variant and TCR beta V- and J-gene trimming emerged from a later analysis.

The PCR used 60 Vbeta and 13 Jbeta primers. Profiled with immunoSEQ multiplex PCR; TCRdb holds only in-frame clones, not every one. The profile shows about 160,000 clones, approximately 70% of them singletons. Donors showed nominal health when sampled, although they likely had unrecorded immune exposures. Of note for this clone: Antigen: not known.

The specimen was PBMCs. The gene calls are TRBV5-1 and TRBJ2-5, with TRBD1 as a possible D gene (5 bases). The origin of this receptor is a man aged 18 to 35 in good health and CMV-seropositive. The CDR3 DNA follows: TGCGCCAGCAGCTACCAGGGCCGGTACCAAGAGACCCAGTACTTC. This sequence encodes CASSYQGRYQETQYF.